The clone carrying this T cell receptor beta chain showed up just a few times. The data are from a study of T-cell memory formation after mild COVID-19. cDNA libraries for TCR alpha and TCR beta, carrying sample barcodes and UMIs, came from 5'RACE with constant-segment primers. MiXCR, run by TCRdb on the 5' RACE reads, gives a single entry per CDR3 protein. The sample lists roughly 150,000 distinct CDR3 sequences, roughly 15% seen once, with roughly 15% in the top ten. Germline V gene lookup returns CDR1 KGHDR and CDR2 SFDVKD. The CDR3 runs to 14 residues. Trimming stripped 7 bases from V and 2 bases from J, with 12 bases between.

Source material: PBMCs or a T cell subset sorted from them (not recorded which). This chain connects TRBV24-1 to TRBJ2-3; D not certain. The sequence was collected from an adult woman who had mild COVID-19 (a few samples of this study predate the infection). Cell type and time point are not known. This CDR3 is CATRGLTSTDTQYF. For the CDR3, the DNA is TGTGCCACCAGGGGCCTTACCTCCACAGATACGCAGTATTTT.